This T cell receptor beta chain was sequenced during a study of blood T cells in healthy people across ages. General study findings and limits: A strong correlation between TCR beta diversity and naive T cell percentage was seen.

The CDR3 is 12 amino acids. Trimming took off 4 bases at V and 12 bases at J, with 10 bases between the two ends. Germline V gene sequence: CDR1 SGHVS, CDR2 FQNEAQ. Ranging in age from roughly 6 to 100, the donors were healthy Caucasian individuals from Russia. Each individual donor underwent a draw of about 11 milliliters of peripheral blood. This clonotype was seen a few times. The antigen is unknown. A J-beta primer mix and a sample-barcoded 5' primer were used in a second PCR of roughly 7 to 12 cycles. TCRdb recomputed calls from the 5' RACE reads with MiXCR, one row per CDR3 protein. The sample shows some 1.6 million distinct CDR3 sequences, 30% to 40% of them seen only once.

The source is a woman aged 25 to 45 in good health. The sample taken for sequencing was blood. This chain uses TRBV7-8 with TRBJ2-6; D gene uncertain. CDR3 loop: CASSSDWSVLTF. The CDR3 nucleotides are TGTGCCAGCAGCTCCGACTGGAGCGTCCTGACTTTC.